This TCR beta chain originates from a study of T cells after yellow fever vaccination. General study points: Some clonotypes, a small share, were shared between CD4 and CD8 compartments.

Per the germline V gene, CDR1 is SGDLS and CDR2 is YYNGEE. The CDR3 is made up of 12 amino acids, end residues included. TCRdb re-called the 5' RACE reads with MiXCR, one entry per CDR3 protein. The table lists 500,000 to 700,000 distinct CDR3 sequences, around 21% of them singletons. Details on this clonotype: What it binds is unknown. The limits of the CDR3 on the DNA are not certain, so only TCRdb's listed CDR3 is given.

The genes are TRBV9 and TRBJ2-3; the table's D call, TRBD1, was not checked against the DNA. Source: PBMCs, taken 15 days after the yellow fever booster vaccination. This sequence was found in a man aged 25-45 years who received the YFV17D yellow fever vaccine. The CDR3 spells CASSVASGTLYF.